The T cell receptor beta chain under discussion was sequenced for a study of glioma-infiltrating T cells after dendritic cell vaccination. For this clone: Its antigen is not identified.

PBMC were collected before vaccination, two weeks after the third vaccination, and at progression. Study-wide findings and caveats: Longer survival after dendritic cell vaccination followed higher pretreatment TIL content.

TCRB CDR3 was amplified from 2 ug genomic DNA or less. The table came from immunoSEQ multiplex PCR; TCRdb's copy has only in-frame clones and leaves some out. Of about 3,700 clones in the sample, around 93% were seen once. The starting material was blood, obtained before dendritic cell vaccination. The sequence was obtained from a human donor with glioblastoma.

The DNA for the CDR3 is TGCGCCAGCAGCTTGGAGGGGGTACAATACGAGCAGTACTTC. It translates to CASSLEGVQYEQYF. J is TRBJ2-5 and V is TRBV5-1, with D perhaps matching TRBD1 (6 bases). The J call may be in error: the DNA end matches TRBJ2-7 better. CDR1 and CDR2 from the germline V gene are SGHRS and YFSETQ. The CDR3 sequence is 14 residues long.